This record looks at one TCR beta chain sequence and its context. What antigen it recognizes has not been identified. Qualities for individual bases were not recorded, and no much larger clone is one base off. Via the germline V gene (reference sequence), CDR1 is LNHDA and CDR2 SQIVND. The CDR3 spans 17 residues, from the cysteine through the phenylalanine. The entry retains the CDR3 DNA only, 51 bases that are in frame from base 1. After removal of 5 bases from V and 10 bases from J, the junction retains 11 bases not matched to a gene. This specimen belongs to a study of cytotoxic CD8 clonotypes in ibrutinib-treated CLL (dated by TCRdb to about 2021). With respect to the entire study: The cohort included about 15 treatment-naive and fewer than 12 relapsed/refractory patients; approximately 17 were IGHV unmutated. Partial responses were observed in approximately 24 patients and complete responses in 2; after a median follow-up of roughly 72 months, remission was maintained in approximately 14 patients and progression was observed in about twelve. Response samples were taken after a median of 12 months on treatment, ranging from 6 to 36 months. An average of approximately 260,000 productive templates and roughly 94,000 productive rearrangements was obtained per sample. Longitudinal samples were available for about 30% of the 86 trial participants. Cryopreserved peripheral blood mononuclear cells were obtained before treatment, at response, and at either sustained remission or disease progression. What the study reported, not specific to this receptor: At baseline, clonality was higher than in age-matched healthy donors and showed a strong correlation with circulating CD8+ T-cell counts. Clonality increased at ibrutinib response, stayed stable in sustained remission, and fell back toward baseline at progression. Public clonotypes were rare and either shrank or stayed stable during treatment, and the rise in clonality at ibrutinib response reflected expansion of private clonotypes. Sampling times were not matched between patients in sustained remission and patients whose disease was progressing, and lymph node repertoires were not examined.

For TCR beta library preparation, roughly 2 micrograms of genomic DNA were extracted from the cryopreserved PBMCs. Longitudinal blood samples from CLL patients on ibrutinib monotherapy were analyzed using high-throughput TCR beta sequencing. The patients were enrolled in a single-center, open-label phase 2 trial of ibrutinib monotherapy. Each clonotype received, on average, about 9.7x coverage in deep resolution sequencing performed on a MiSeq, where the target depth lay between 1 in 1 million and 1 in 200,000 T cells. The immunoSEQ hsTCRB Kit was used to generate the TCR beta libraries. In the paper's pipeline: The data were analyzed with ImmunoSEQ Analyzer and ImmunoSEQ Data Assistant, and V, D and J gene assignments followed IMGT definitions. Clonality, with values ranging from 0 to 1, was calculated as one minus the normalized Shannon entropy of productive rearrangement frequencies. Public clonotype analysis was restricted to overrepresented clonotypes comprising at least 0.05% of each patient's repertoire. Thirteen repertoires from age-matched healthy donors, obtained from immuneACCESS, served as clonality controls. TCRdb carries this immuneACCESS record with in-frame sequences only. Its versions omit some clonotypes, under half of them owing to an unresolved V gene in the studies checked, with the rest unexplained. V and J calls and clone size are given by that table; D and trimming were obtained from the DNA. Recorded for this sample are around 300,000 clones; about 80% of them occurred a single time. The top ten clonotypes cover 6.5% to 8% of the sample.

The V and J segments used are TRBV19 and TRBJ2-1; TRBD2 agrees with 16 junctional bases. The sequenced sample was PBMCs, obtained before ibrutinib treatment. The sequence came from a human donor with chronic lymphocytic leukemia. This receptor has the CDR3 CASSSDPGLAGGREQFF. The sequence in DNA is TGTGCCAGTAGTTCAGACCCGGGACTAGCGGGAGGGCGAGAGCAGTTCTTC.